This T cell receptor beta chain emerged from a study of T cell responses to AZD1222 COVID-19 vaccine. Study results and limitations: Most donors were white British and more were female, and clonal diversity was possibly underestimated. Repertoire sampling was restricted to post-peak T cell response timepoints.

Sequencing used immunoSEQ multiplex PCR; TCRdb keeps in-frame clones, though not all of them. The sample contains about 150,000 clones, roughly 87% of which appear only once. V gave up 2 bases and J gave up 8 bases, with 12 bases separating them. CDR1 LGHDT and CDR2 YNNKEL come from the germline V gene (reference sequence). This CDR3 region has 13 residues. This clone appeared once. As yet, its antigen is unknown. The sequence came from an adult who received the AZD1222 COVID-19 vaccine. This specimen consisted of peripheral blood, obtained 28 days after the second AZD1222 dose. V usage is TRBV3-1 (or the pseudogene TRBV3-2) and J usage is TRBJ1-2; no reliable D call. The CDR3 loop is CASSQRSQEGYTF. The DNA for the CDR3 is TGTGCCAGCAGCCAAAGGTCCCAGGAAGGCTACACCTTC.